The next 10 T cell receptor beta chains were all read from a single sample in a study of T cells in Graves' hyperthyroidism and ophthalmopathy. The CDR3 regions of TCR beta were amplified from RNA transcripts. A first-round RT-PCR of the TCR CDR3 used the HTBI primer set. A single record per CDR3 protein comes from TCRdb applying MiXCR to the multiplex PCR reads. The profile shows fewer than 750,000 distinct CDR3 sequences, 14% of them singletons. Sequenced material: blood. The receptors derive from a woman aged 45-59 years with Graves' ophthalmopathy.

This clonotype was observed many times. The chain recombines TRBV11-2 with TRBJ2-7, with 7 bases matching TRBD2. Trimming cost V 1 base and J 0 bases; bases outside gene matches: 6. The length of the CDR3 is 16 residues. Germline loops: CDR1 SGHAT, CDR2 FQNNGV. The CDR3 DNA reads as TGTGCCAGCAGCTTAGGAAGGACTAGGGCCTCCTACGAGCAGTACTTC. It translates to CASSLGRTRASYEQYF.

This clonotype was seen many times. This chain joins TRBV29-1 and TRBJ2-5, with 7 positions matching TRBD1. The V gene end was trimmed by 7 bases and the J gene end by 1 base; junction bases not matched to a gene: 12. The CDR3 runs to 15 residues. The germline gives CDR1 SQVTM, CDR2 ANQGSEA. The CDR3 loop reads CSAVEARDSQETQYF. In nucleotides, the CDR3 is TGCAGCGCCGTCGAGGCCCGGGACAGCCAAGAGACCCAGTACTTC.

This clonotype was found a few times. V usage is TRBV6-1 and J usage is TRBJ2-1; D perhaps matches TRBD2 (5 bases). Trimming cost V 9 bases and J 7 bases, with 19 bases left between them. This CDR3 comprises 14 residues. CDR1 and CDR2 (germline): MNHNS, SASEGT. CDR3 nucleotide sequence: TGTGCCAGTTCTAGCCCCCCGGGGTATAATGAGCAGTTCTTC. It specifies CASSSPPGYNEQFF.

This clonotype appeared many times. The chain employs TRBV29-1 and TRBJ1-2; D is possibly TRBD1 (5 bases). V was shortened by 4 bases and J by 4 bases, with 10 bases between the two germline ends. Germline loops: CDR1 SQVTM, CDR2 ANQGSEA. The CDR3 totals 12 residues. This CDR3 is CSVGAGTYGYTF. CDR3 coding DNA: TGCAGCGTTGGCGCAGGGACCTATGGCTACACCTTC.

The rearrangement uses TRBV19 and TRBJ2-5; 7 nucleotides align to TRBD2. Germline trimming cut 4 bases from V and 2 bases from J; bases unmatched to any gene: 4. This CDR3 spans 14 amino acids. Looked up from germline, CDR1 is LNHDA and CDR2 is SQIVND (reference sequence). CDR3 sequence (DNA): TGTGCCAGTAGTAAACTAGCGAATCAAGAGACCCAGTACTTC. It codes for CASSKLANQETQYF.

The V gene is TRBV19, the J gene TRBJ2-7; tentatively, D is TRBD2 (5 bases). CDR3 length: 15 amino acids. CDR1 is LNHDA, CDR2 SQIVND, per germline (reference sequence). V dropped 4 bases and J dropped 2 bases, with 15 bases sitting between them. The CDR3 DNA reads TGTGCCAGTAGTAAGCGGACGGCACGAGCCTACGAGCAGTACTTC. Its protein product is CASSKRTARAYEQYF.

This clonotype was found a few times. This chain links TRBV6-1 with TRBJ2-5; D is possibly TRBD2 (5 bases). V was clipped by 6 bases and J by 5 bases, with 13 bases between them. Germline CDR1 reads MNHNS; CDR2 reads SASEGT. The CDR3 has 13 residues. The DNA of the CDR3 is TGTGCCAGCAGAAAACTAGTTTTCGAGACCCAGTACTTC. This gives the protein CASRKLVFETQYF.

This clonotype occurred many times. CDR3 nucleotides: TGTGCCAGCAGTCACCGGGAGTACGCCTACAATGAGCAGTTCTTC. Translating it yields CASSHREYAYNEQFF. The V and J genes are TRBV12-3 or TRBV12-4 and TRBJ2-1; weak D call: TRBD2 (6 bases). V lost 5 bases, J lost 2 bases, and 13 bases lay in between. This CDR3 is 15 amino acids long.

The chain has TRBV20-1 and TRBJ1-1; D is undetermined. Germline lookup yields CDR1 DFQATT and CDR2 SNEGSKA (reference sequence). This CDR3 comprises 14 residues. Trimming removed 4 bases at V and 4 bases at J, with 16 bases between. The CDR3 spells CSATPSGLGTEAFF. CDR3 bases: TGCAGTGCTACCCCCTCGGGGTTGGGCACTGAAGCTTTCTTT.

This clonotype was picked up many times. The chain combines TRBV30 with TRBJ2-1; the D call may be TRBD1 or TRBD2 (6 bases each). CDR1 and CDR2 from the germline V gene are GTSNPN and SVGIG (reference sequence). Trimming removed 5 bases from V and 2 bases from J, with 13 bases in between. This CDR3 contains 14 residues. CDR3: CAWQWGAPYNEQFF. For the CDR3, the DNA is TGTGCCTGGCAGTGGGGGGCCCCCTACAATGAGCAGTTCTTC. The full variable domain, its missing parts supplied by reference TRBV30 and TRBJ2-1, is SQTIHQWPATLVQPVGSPLSLECTVEGTSNPNLYWYRQAAGRGLQLLFYSVGIGQISSEVPQNLSASRPQDRQFILSSKKLLLSDSGFYLCAWQWGAPYNEQFFGPGTRLTVL.